Listed here are 26 T cell receptor beta chains from one sample, sequenced in a study of metastatic and nonmetastatic thyroid tumors. Until they underwent thyroid surgery, no patient had received any treatment. Through MiXCR, TCRdb re-clonotyped the PCR reads. The data show about 45,000 clones, approximately 4.1% seen once. The sequencing input was blood. These receptors came from a female donor with papillary thyroid cancer or a benign thyroid nodule (not recorded which). Some clones in this sample may be carry-over from other donors' samples.

This clone turned up a few times. The chain combines TRBV6-2 or TRBV6-3 with TRBJ1-6; 9 bases line up with TRBD1. Germline loops: CDR1 MNHEY, CDR2 SVGEGT. The CDR3 is 14 residues long. Trimming cost V 7 bases and J 8 bases; bases outside gene matches: 6. DNA for the CDR3: TGTGCCAGCACCTGGGACAGGGATGATTCACCCCTCCACTTT. It yields the protein CASTWDRDDSPLHF.

Notes on this clone: This sequence may be a read error, since a much larger clone differs from it by one base. At the DNA level, this CDR3 is encoded by other sequences in the same sample as well. The chain employs TRBV30 and TRBJ2-5; 11 bases line up with TRBD1. The germline CDR1 and CDR2 sequences are GTSNPN and SVGIG (reference sequence). This CDR3 contains 14 residues. CDR3 bases: TGTGCCTGGAGTCAGGACAGGGGGCAAGAGACACAGTACTTC. It is translated as CAWSQDRGQETQYF.

Turning to this clone: The CDR3 end shows no conserved phenylalanine or tryptophan, and so a read error is likely. The rearrangement uses TRBV6-4 and TRBJ2-2, with D possibly being TRBD2 (6 bases). Trimming pared 5 bases from V and 3 bases from J, leaving 19 bases between. CDR1 and CDR2 (germline): MRHNA, SNTAGT. This CDR3 is 17 amino acids long. CDR3 region: CASSYTSRPWDTGELFS. For the CDR3, the DNA is TGTGCCAGCAGTTACACTAGCCGGCCATGGGACACCGGGGAGCTGTTTTCT.

The chain uses TRBV5-6 and TRBJ2-3; a possible D gene is TRBD2 (5 bases). The CDR3 spans 13 residues. The germline CDR1 and CDR2 sequences are SGHDT and YYEEEE. V dropped 4 bases and J dropped 6 bases, with 12 bases sitting between them. The DNA of the CDR3 is TGTGCCAGCAGCCCGATGGGGAGTGATACGCAGTATTTT. It encodes CASSPMGSDTQYF.

In this sample, this clone turned up many times. The CDR3 bases are TGTGCCAGCAGCCAAGCAGCAGGGGTGTGGACTGAAGCTTTCTTT. Amino acid sequence: CASSQAAGVWTEAFF. V is TRBV3-1 and J is TRBJ1-1; tentative D call: TRBD1 (6 bases). With 1 base removed from V and 5 bases from J, the gap between germline ends came to 14 bases. The CDR3 spans 15 residues. Germline CDR1 and CDR2: LGHDT and YNNKEL (reference sequence).

This clone occurred many times. The chain employs TRBV5-1 and TRBJ1-2; a weak D match, TRBD1 (5 bases). This CDR3 has 13 amino acids. Per the germline V gene, CDR1 is SGHRS and CDR2 is YFSETQ. Trimming shortened V by 0 bases and J by 6 bases, and 9 bases separated the two germline ends. This CDR3 is CASSLAGTDGYTF. Written as DNA, the CDR3 is TGCGCCAGCAGCTTGGCTGGGACTGATGGCTACACCTTC.

Details on this clone: This clone may be a read error of a much larger clone one base away. This CDR3 is also generated by other DNA sequences in the sample. The chain employs TRBV20-1 and TRBJ2-4; 12 positions match TRBD1. The length of the CDR3 is 15 residues. Germline assignment: CDR1 DFQATT and CDR2 SNEGSKA (reference sequence). The CDR3 nucleotides are TGCAGCGCTAGAGCCGGGACAGGGGGCCAAGACATTCAGTACTTC. Translating gives CSARAGTGGQDIQYF.

This clone ranks as medium-sized (0.01 to 0.1%). This sequence joins TRBV14 and TRBJ2-3, with TRBD1 as a possible D gene (6 bases). Germline V gene sequence: CDR1 SGHDN, CDR2 FVKESK. Between the trimmed V and J ends, which lost 0 bases and 4 bases, there was a span of 11 bases. This CDR3 comprises 15 residues. The chain's CDR3 is CASSQEGHGADTQYF. In DNA form, the CDR3 reads TGTGCCAGCAGCCAAGAGGGACACGGCGCAGATACGCAGTATTTT.

This clone appeared many times. The rearrangement uses TRBV19 and TRBJ2-2, with D hard to call. Trimming took 2 bases from V and 8 from J, leaving 9 bases between them. The germline V gene encodes CDR1 LNHDA and CDR2 SQIVND (reference sequence). The CDR3 runs 13 residues. Here the CDR3 DNA reads TGTGCCAGTAGTATATTCCTGGAGGGGGAGCTGTTTTTT. This sequence encodes CASSIFLEGELFF.

This clone was counted at least ten times. This sample also contains other DNA sequences that code for the same CDR3. The genes are TRBV30 and TRBJ1-1; D possibly corresponds to TRBD1 (5 bases). V shed 0 bases and J shed 6 bases, with 14 bases lying between them. CDR1 and CDR2 from the germline V gene are GTSNPN and SVGIG (reference sequence). The CDR3 totals 14 residues. CDR3 DNA: TGTGCCTGGAGTGTGGCGCTGGGGGGGGCTGAAGCTTTCTTT. Its protein is CAWSVALGGAEAFF.

Points on this clone: One end of the junction is discordant with germline, which a read error may explain. This chain joins TRBV6-1 and TRBJ2-7; a weak D match, TRBD2 (5 bases). The CDR3 spans 12 residues. Germline V gene data show CDR1 as MNHNS and CDR2 as SASEGT. The CDR3 spells CSTAARSYEHYF. CDR3 sequence (DNA): TGTTCCACAGCGGCAAGATCCTACGAGCATTACTTC.

This clone was counted ten times or more. The V call is TRBV20-1, the J call TRBJ1-2; 8 bases agree with TRBD1. This CDR3 has 13 residues. The trim removed 2 bases at V and 3 bases at J, leaving 2 bases unmatched. Germline CDR1 and CDR2: DFQATT and SNEGSKA (reference sequence). This CDR3 reads CSARSGQDYGYTF. The CDR3 DNA follows: TGCAGTGCTAGATCGGGACAGGACTATGGCTACACCTTC.

This chain uses TRBV12-3 or TRBV12-4 with TRBJ1-3; D not resolved. The CDR3 runs 12 residues. V was shortened by 5 bases and J by 9 bases, with 11 bases between the two germline ends. CDR3 loop: CASSPPYFTIYF. DNA of the CDR3: TGTGCCAGCAGTCCCCCCTATTTCACCATATATTTT.

In this sample, this clone turned up many times. The chain employs TRBV12-3 or TRBV12-4 and TRBJ2-3, with D possibly being TRBD2 (5 bases). Trimming took 2 bases from V and 0 from J, leaving 9 bases between them. The CDR3 spans 15 residues. CDR3 region: CASSLFGESTDTQYF. The CDR3 DNA is TGTGCCAGCAGTTTATTCGGGGAAAGCACAGATACGCAGTATTTT.

This clone was observed a handful of times. V is TRBV11-2 and J is TRBJ1-2; 7 nucleotides match TRBD1. Germline CDR1 reads SGHAT; CDR2 reads FQNNGV. V dropped 4 bases and J dropped 3; count of bases not matched to a gene: 5. The CDR3 contains 14 residues. CDR3 DNA: TGTGCCAGCAGCTCCCAGACAGGGCACTATGGCTACACCTTC. It codes for CASSSQTGHYGYTF. The whole variable domain, remainder taken from reference TRBV11-2 and TRBJ1-2, is EAGVAQSPRYKIIEKRQSVAFWCNPISGHATLYWYQQILGQGPKLLIQFQNNGVVDDSQLPKDRFSAERLKGVDSTLKIQPAKLEDSAVYLCASSSQTGHYGYTFGSGTRLTVV.

This clone has at least ten counts. The CDR3 bases are TGCGCCAGCAGCTTGGTCGCTCGGGTCAGCACTGAAGCTTTCTTT. Amino acid sequence: CASSLVARVSTEAFF. V and J are TRBV5-1 and TRBJ1-1; D is unclear. CDR3 length: 15 amino acids. The V gene's germline CDR1 is SGHRS and CDR2 YFSETQ. The V end lost 0 bases, the J end lost 4 bases, and 13 bases lay between the germline ends. Based on the CDR3 plus reference TRBV5-1 and TRBJ1-1, the full variable domain is KAGVTQTPRYLIKTRGQQVTLSCSPISGHRSVSWYQQTPGQGLQFLFEYFSETQRNKGNFPGRFSGRQFSNSRSEMNVSTLELGDSALYLCASSLVARVSTEAFFGQGTRLTVV.

This clone was counted at least ten times. A clone one base away is much larger, so this may be a read error. J is TRBJ2-1 and V is TRBV5-1, with a weak D call TRBD1 (5 bases). This CDR3 is built from 13 residues. Germline V CDR1 and CDR2: SGHRS, YFSETQ. The CDR3 sequence is CASSLGGANEQLF. The CDR3 DNA sequence: TGCGCCAGCAGCTTGGGTGGGGCCAATGAGCAGCTCTTC. Full variable domain (missing parts from reference TRBV5-1 and TRBJ2-1): KAGVTQTPRYLIKTRGQQVTLSCSPISGHRSVSWYQQTPGQGLQFLFEYFSETQRNKGNFPGRFSGRQFSNSRSEMNVSTLELGDSALYLCASSLGGANEQLFGPGTRLTVL.

This clone was seen at least ten times. The V gene is TRBV5-1, the J gene TRBJ2-7; tentatively, D is TRBD1 (5 bases). This CDR3 contains 15 residues. V lost 8 bases and J lost 6, with 24 bases in between. CDR1 is SGHRS and CDR2 is YFSETQ in the germline V gene. CDR3 in DNA: TGCGCCAGTAAACCCGAGGCAGGGATTAATCGCGAGCAGTACTTC. Translation: CASKPEAGINREQYF.

Many counts were recorded for this clone. The V call is TRBV15, the J call TRBJ1-1, with D possibly being TRBD1 (5 bases). The V and J ends lost 5 bases and 5 bases respectively, with 15 bases between them. Germline V gene data show CDR1 as LNHNV and CDR2 as YYDKDF (reference sequence). The length of the CDR3 is 14 residues. CDR3 amino acids: CATSPPGAVTEAFF. CDR3 DNA: TGTGCCACCAGCCCTCCCGGGGCGGTTACTGAAGCTTTCTTT.

This clone occurred many times. A much larger clone lies one base from this, so it may be a read error. The rearrangement uses TRBV12-3 or TRBV12-4 and TRBJ2-1; possibly TRBD1 for D (7 bases). The length of the CDR3 is 14 residues. CDR3 amino acids: CANSLGGQSGEQFF. CDR3 DNA: TGTGCCAACAGTTTGGGGGGACAGTCGGGTGAGCAGTTCTTC.

This clone was recorded a few times. This chain links TRBV28 with TRBJ2-1, with 8 positions matching TRBD1. The CDR3 contains 15 residues. V gave up 3 bases and J gave up 4 bases; unmatched junction bases: 5. Germline V lookup: CDR1 MDHEN, CDR2 SYDVKM. The CDR3 DNA is TGTGCCAGCAGTTTGAGGACAGGGCCATACAATGAGCAGTTCTTC. This encodes CASSLRTGPYNEQFF.

At least ten counts were recorded for this clone. The rearrangement joins TRBV24-1 to TRBJ1-2; 7 bases fit TRBD1. V was pared by 4 bases and J by 4 bases, with 5 bases of the junction left unmatched. The CDR3 extends over 14 amino acids. CDR1 is KGHDR, CDR2 SFDVKD, per germline. CDR3 in amino acids: CATSEPDRAYGYTF. The CDR3 region has the DNA TGTGCCACCAGTGAACCCGACAGGGCCTATGGCTACACCTTC.

This clone has only a few counts. The rearrangement links TRBV28 to TRBJ1-3, with 8 bases that match TRBD1. This CDR3 is 16 amino acids long. Germline V CDR1 and CDR2: MDHEN, SYDVKM. J lost 2 bases, V lost 3 bases, and 6 bases had no gene match. CDR3 nucleotide sequence: TGTGCCAGCAGTTTCGCCAACAGGGGGGCTGGAAACACCATATATTTT. Translating gives CASSFANRGAGNTIYF.

This clone was recorded many times. The genes are TRBV7-9 and TRBJ2-1; 7 bases line up with TRBD1. The trim removed 3 bases at V and 2 bases at J, leaving 4 bases unmatched. CDR3 size: 15 residues. Germline CDR1 reads SEHNR; CDR2 reads FQNEAQ (reference sequence). The CDR3 here is CASSLGRGTYNEQFF. The CDR3 DNA sequence: TGTGCCAGCAGCTTGGGCAGGGGGACCTACAATGAGCAGTTCTTC.

At least ten counts were recorded for this clone. The chain recombines TRBV6-1 with TRBJ1-1; TRBD1 is a possible D gene (6 bases). Germline V gene lookup returns CDR1 MNHNS and CDR2 SASEGT. The CDR3 has 14 residues. The V end lost 5 bases, the J end lost 3 bases, and 13 bases lay between the germline ends. CDR3 amino acids: CASSPDRWYTEAFF. The CDR3 DNA follows: TGTGCCAGCAGTCCGGACAGATGGTACACTGAAGCTTTCTTT.

This clone was detected many times. This chain uses TRBV2 with TRBJ1-4, with 7 nucleotides matching TRBD1. Germline values: CDR1 SNHLY, CDR2 FYNNEI. CDR3 length equals 17 residues. Losses at the gene ends were 4 bases for V and 3 bases for J; bases not matched to a gene: 11. CDR3 residues: CASSGRTGAIPNEKLFF. The CDR3 coding sequence is TGTGCCAGCAGTGGCCGGACAGGCGCAATACCTAATGAAAAACTGTTTTTT.